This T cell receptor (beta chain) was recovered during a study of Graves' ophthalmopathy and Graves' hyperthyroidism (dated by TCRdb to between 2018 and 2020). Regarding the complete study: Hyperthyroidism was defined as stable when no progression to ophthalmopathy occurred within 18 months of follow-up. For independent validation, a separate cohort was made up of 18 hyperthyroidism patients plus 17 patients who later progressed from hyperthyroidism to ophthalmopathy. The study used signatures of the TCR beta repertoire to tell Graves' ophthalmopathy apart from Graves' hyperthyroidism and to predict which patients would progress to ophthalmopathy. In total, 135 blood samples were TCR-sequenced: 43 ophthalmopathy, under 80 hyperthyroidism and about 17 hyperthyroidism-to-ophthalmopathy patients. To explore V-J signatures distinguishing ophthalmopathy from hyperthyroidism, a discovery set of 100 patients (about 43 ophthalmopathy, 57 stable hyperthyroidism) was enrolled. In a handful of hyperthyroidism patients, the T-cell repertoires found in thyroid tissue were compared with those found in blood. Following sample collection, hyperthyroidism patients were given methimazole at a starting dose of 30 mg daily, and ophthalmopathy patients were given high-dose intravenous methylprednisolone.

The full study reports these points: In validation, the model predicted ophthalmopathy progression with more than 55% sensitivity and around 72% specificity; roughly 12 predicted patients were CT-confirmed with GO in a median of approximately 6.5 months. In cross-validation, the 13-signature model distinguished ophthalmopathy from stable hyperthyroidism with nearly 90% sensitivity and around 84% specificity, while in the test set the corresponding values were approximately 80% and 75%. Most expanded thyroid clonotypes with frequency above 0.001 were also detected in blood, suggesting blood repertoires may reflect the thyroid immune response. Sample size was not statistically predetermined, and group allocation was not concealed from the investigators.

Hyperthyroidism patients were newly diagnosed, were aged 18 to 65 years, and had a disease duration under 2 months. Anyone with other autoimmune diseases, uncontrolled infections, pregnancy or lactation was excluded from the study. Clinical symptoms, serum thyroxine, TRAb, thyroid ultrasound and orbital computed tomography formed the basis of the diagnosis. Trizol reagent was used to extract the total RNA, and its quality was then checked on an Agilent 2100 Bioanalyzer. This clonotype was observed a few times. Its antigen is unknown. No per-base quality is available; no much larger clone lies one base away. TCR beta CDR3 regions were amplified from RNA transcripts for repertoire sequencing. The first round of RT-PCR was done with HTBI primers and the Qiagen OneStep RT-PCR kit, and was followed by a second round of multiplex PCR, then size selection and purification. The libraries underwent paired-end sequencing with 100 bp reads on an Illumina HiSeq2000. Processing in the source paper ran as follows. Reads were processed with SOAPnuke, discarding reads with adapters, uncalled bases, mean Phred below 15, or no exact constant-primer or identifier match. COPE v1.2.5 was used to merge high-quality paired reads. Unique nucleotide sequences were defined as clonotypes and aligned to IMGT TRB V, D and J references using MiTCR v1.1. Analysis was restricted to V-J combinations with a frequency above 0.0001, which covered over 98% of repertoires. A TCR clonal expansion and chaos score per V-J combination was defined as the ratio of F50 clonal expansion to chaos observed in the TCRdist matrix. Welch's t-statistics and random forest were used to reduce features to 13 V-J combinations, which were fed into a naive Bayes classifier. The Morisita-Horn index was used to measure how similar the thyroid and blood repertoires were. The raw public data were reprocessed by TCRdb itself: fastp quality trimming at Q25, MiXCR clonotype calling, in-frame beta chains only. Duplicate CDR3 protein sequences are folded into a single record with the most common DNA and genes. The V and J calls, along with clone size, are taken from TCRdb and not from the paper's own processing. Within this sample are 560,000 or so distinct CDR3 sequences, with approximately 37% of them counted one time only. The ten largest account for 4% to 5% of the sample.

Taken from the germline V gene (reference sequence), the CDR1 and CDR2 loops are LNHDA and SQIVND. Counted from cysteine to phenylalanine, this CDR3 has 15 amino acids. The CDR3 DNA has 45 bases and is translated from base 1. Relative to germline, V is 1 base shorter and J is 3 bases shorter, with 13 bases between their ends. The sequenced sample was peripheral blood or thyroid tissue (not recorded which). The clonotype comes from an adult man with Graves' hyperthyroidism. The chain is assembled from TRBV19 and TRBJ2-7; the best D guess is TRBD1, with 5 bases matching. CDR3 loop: CASSIGDSPFYEQYF. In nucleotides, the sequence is TGTGCCAGTAGTATAGGCGACAGCCCGTTCTACGAGCAGTACTTC.